A selection of T cell receptor beta chains follows, all from one sample in a study of blood T cell repertoires in COVID-19. Sequencing used immunoSEQ multiplex PCR; TCRdb keeps in-frame clones, though not all of them. Of fewer than 200,000 clones in the sample, 77% are singletons; the top ten hold around 3%. Sequencing was done on a sample of peripheral blood. The receptors shown here come from a man aged 65 to 79 with acute or convalescent COVID-19. The CDR3 runs from the conserved cysteine through the conserved F or W. The D gene is left open where the match is weak. Clone size appears in some rows only: once, few, many, or a class for an expanded clone.

v_gene,d_gene,abundance,j_gene,CDR3aa,CDR3nt
TRBV5-1,NA,few,TRBJ1-2,CASSHDSYGYTF,TGCGCCAGCAGCCACGACAGCTATGGCTACACCTTC
TRBV27,TRBD1,NA,TRBJ1-5,CASSLRTGRNQPQHF,TGTGCCAGCAGTTTACGGACAGGGAGAAATCAGCCCCAGCATTTT
TRBV27,NA,NA,TRBJ2-7,CASSSGGYEQYF,TGTGCCAGCAGTTCAGGGGGGTACGAGCAGTACTTC
TRBV9,TRBD1,NA,TRBJ1-4,CASSVDGRGEKLFF,TGTGCCAGCAGCGTAGACGGCAGGGGGGAAAAACTGTTTTTT
TRBV5-1,NA,few,TRBJ1-2,CASTLGLSGYGYTF,TGCGCCAGCACCCTGGGACTGTCCGGCTATGGCTACACCTTC
TRBV6-1,TRBD1,NA,TRBJ1-4,CASSDRDRGLNEKLFF,TGTGCCAGCAGTGACCGCGACAGGGGGCTTAATGAAAAACTGTTTTTT
TRBV5-8,NA,once,TRBJ1-2,CASSLTLTAYGYTF,TGTGCCAGCAGCTTAACCTTGACAGCCTATGGCTACACCTTC
TRBV6-5,TRBD2,NA,TRBJ2-7,CASSPVAGVGEQYF,TGTGCCAGCAGCCCGGTAGCGGGGGTCGGGGAGCAGTACTTC
TRBV19,NA,NA,TRBJ2-7,CASSIDGSTYEQYF,TGTGCCAGTAGTATAGATGGGAGCACCTACGAGCAGTACTTC
TRBV15,NA,NA,TRBJ1-2,CATSTGRTMYGYTF,TGTGCCACCAGCACCGGCAGGACTATGTATGGCTACACCTTC
TRBV6-5,TRBD1,NA,TRBJ1-2,CASIQTGQGSFGYTF,TGTGCCAGCATTCAGACGGGACAGGGTAGTTTTGGCTACACCTTC
TRBV19,NA,NA,TRBJ2-5,CASSSRSTYSGETQYF,TGTGCCAGTAGTTCCCGCTCGACTTACTCGGGAGAGACCCAGTACTTC
TRBV19,TRBD2,NA,TRBJ2-3,CASTRTSGRSPDSF,TGTGCCAGTACCCGGACTAGCGGGAGGTCACCGGATTCTTTT
TRBV11-2,TRBD2,few,TRBJ2-3,CASSLVPSGSGTDTQYF,TGTGCCAGCAGCTTAGTTCCTAGCGGGAGCGGCACAGATACGCAGTATTTT
TRBV7-2,NA,few,TRBJ1-2,CASRLGRSGGPGYTF,TGTGCCAGCAGATTGGGTCGGTCCGGAGGTCCGGGCTACACCTTC
TRBV19,NA,NA,TRBJ2-3,CASSTYPSTDTQYF,TGTGCCAGTAGTACCTACCCAAGCACAGATACGCAGTATTTT
TRBV12-5,TRBD1,few,TRBJ2-2,CASGLGRQGKAGELFF,TGTGCTAGTGGTTTGGGACGACAGGGAAAGGCCGGGGAGCTGTTTTTT
TRBV5-1,NA,NA,TRBJ1-1,CASSLLGALNTEAFF,TGCGCCAGCAGCCTACTGGGGGCCCTGAACACTGAAGCTTTCTTT
TRBV28,TRBD2,NA,TRBJ2-2,CASSLIAGGPTGELFF,TGTGCCAGCAGTTTAATCGCGGGAGGGCCGACTGGGGAGCTGTTTTTT
TRBV19,TRBD2,NA,TRBJ2-5,CASSIRLSSGRVVGETQYF,TGTGCCAGTAGTATCCGTCTCTCTAGCGGGAGGGTTGTTGGGGAGACCCAGTACTTC
TRBV30,TRBD2,few,TRBJ2-3,CAWSGAGEVDTQYF,TGTGCCTGGAGTGGGGCGGGAGAAGTAGATACGCAGTATTTT
TRBV16,NA,NA,TRBJ2-1,CASSQSRSGYNEQFF,TGTGCCAGCAGCCAATCTCGGAGTGGGTACAATGAGCAGTTCTTC
TRBV20-1,TRBD2,NA,TRBJ2-1,CSASGVLAGGHEQFF,TGCAGTGCTAGTGGTGTGCTAGCGGGAGGTCATGAGCAGTTCTTC